The 30 T cell receptor beta chains below all came from one sample that was sequenced in a study of shared clonotypes between healthy human individuals. Sequenced by immunoSEQ multiplex PCR; TCRdb stores in-frame clones only, minus some. The sample consists of over 300,000 clones, roughly 84% of them appearing once. Sequencing was carried out using memory CD8+ T cells sorted from blood. Specified subset: CD45RO+ cells pooled with CCR7-negative TemRA cells. These receptors came from a man aged 18 to 29 in good health.

Here the CDR3 reads CASSIRPGTAYNEQFF. For the CDR3, the DNA is TGTGCCAGTAGTATTCGACCGGGGACAGCCTACAATGAGCAGTTCTTC. The V and J genes are TRBV19 and TRBJ2-1; 7 nucleotides align to TRBD1. Germline CDR1 reads LNHDA; CDR2 reads SQIVND (reference sequence). This CDR3 has 16 residues. J gave up 2 bases and V 3 bases, and 7 bases lay outside the gene matches.

J is TRBJ2-7 and V is TRBV10-3; 7 bases agree with TRBD2. The V segment lost 3 bases and the J segment 3 bases; nucleotides outside the gene matches: 8. Germline lookup yields CDR1 ENHRY and CDR2 SYGVKD. CDR3 length: 15 residues. CDR3 in amino acids: CAISDPPGGDYEQYF. In DNA, the CDR3 is TGTGCCATCAGTGACCCCCCGGGAGGTGACTACGAGCAGTACTTC.

This chain joins TRBV7-2 and TRBJ2-1; 7 positions agree with TRBD2. V lost 5 bases and J lost 3; bases outside the gene matches: 7. CDR1 SGHTA and CDR2 FQGNSA come from the germline V gene. The CDR3 contains 15 residues. This CDR3 reads CASSLPGLLYNEQFF. CDR3 nucleotide sequence: TGTGCCAGCAGCCTACCGGGACTACTCTACAATGAGCAGTTCTTC.

The rearrangement uses TRBV4-3 and TRBJ2-7; D is unclear. V was shortened by 2 bases and J by 5 bases, with 13 bases between the two germline ends. Germline lookup yields CDR1 LGHNA and CDR2 YSLEER. The length of the CDR3 is 14 residues. The CDR3 loop is CASSQIYWTDEQYF. CDR3 in DNA: TGCGCCAGCAGCCAAATTTACTGGACGGACGAGCAGTACTTC.

As to this clone: A read error may be the cause here, since a much bigger clone is one base away. This chain uses TRBV5-5 with TRBJ1-1; D is unclear. V was clipped by 0 bases and J by 4 bases, with 4 bases between them. The CDR3 runs 12 residues. Germline lookup yields CDR1 SGHKS and CDR2 YYEKEE (reference sequence). CDR3 nucleotide sequence: TGTGCCAGCAGCTTGGAGGGCACTGAAGCTTTCTTT. It specifies CASSLEGTEAFF.

This clone turned up a few times. This chain connects TRBV30 to TRBJ2-5; 8 bases line up with TRBD1. Germline CDR1 and CDR2: GTSNPN and SVGIG (reference sequence). V lost 0 bases to trimming and J lost 2 bases; unmatched junction nucleotides: 8. The CDR3 spans 16 residues. The CDR3 region is CAWSVVGTGQQETQYF. The CDR3 coding sequence is TGTGCCTGGAGTGTAGTCGGGACAGGCCAACAAGAGACCCAGTACTTC. The whole variable domain, remainder taken from reference TRBV30 and TRBJ2-5, is SQTIHQWPATLVQPVGSPLSLECTVEGTSNPNLYWYRQAAGRGLQLLFYSVGIGQISSEVPQNLSASRPQDRQFILSSKKLLLSDSGFYLCAWSVVGTGQQETQYFGPGTRLLVL.

The V and J genes are TRBV10-1 and TRBJ2-2, with a possible D match to TRBD1 (6 bases). Germline V gene data show CDR1 as WNHNN and CDR2 as SYGVQD (reference sequence). V was cut by 4 bases and J by 4 bases, with 10 bases left in between. The CDR3 spans 14 residues. This CDR3 is CASSVTGITGELFF. CDR3 coding DNA: TGCGCCAGCAGTGTTACAGGGATCACCGGGGAGCTGTTTTTT.

Comment on this clone: Other nucleotide sequences in the sample specify the same CDR3. The chain joins TRBV4-3 to TRBJ2-7; 7 nucleotides align to TRBD1. V lost 0 bases and J lost 4; bases outside the gene matches: 0. Germline-derived CDR1 and CDR2 are LGHNA and YSLEER. This CDR3 has 13 residues. The CDR3 loop reads CASSQDRGYEQYF. In DNA, the CDR3 is TGCGCCAGCAGCCAAGACAGGGGGTACGAGCAGTACTTC.

CDR3 protein: CASSPSGDNQETQYF. Written as DNA, the CDR3 is TGTGCCAGCAGTCCCAGCGGGGACAATCAAGAGACCCAGTACTTC. This chain uses TRBV28 with TRBJ2-5; possibly TRBD2 for D (7 bases). The CDR3 covers 15 residues. The germline V gene has CDR1 MDHEN and CDR2 SYDVKM. Trimming stripped 5 bases from V and 2 bases from J, with 15 bases between.

This clone was counted a single time. The chain links TRBV11-2 to TRBJ2-7; 7 positions agree with TRBD1. This CDR3 contains 13 residues. Trimming at V came to 5 bases and at J to 4 bases, leaving 5 bases not matched to a gene. Looked up from germline, CDR1 is SGHAT and CDR2 is FQNNGV. CDR3 in amino acids: CASSAGTEYEQYF. The CDR3 coding sequence is TGTGCCAGCAGCGCAGGGACAGAATACGAGCAGTACTTC.

The chain uses TRBV28 and TRBJ1-1; a weak D match, TRBD1 (6 bases). CDR1 and CDR2 (germline): MDHEN, SYDVKM. V was trimmed by 5 bases and J by 3 bases, leaving 16 bases between them. This CDR3 is 15 amino acids long. The CDR3 nucleotides are TGTGCCAGCAGTGAATCTCCCACAGGGTACACTGAAGCTTTCTTT. The encoded protein is CASSESPTGYTEAFF.

The chain has TRBV6-6 and TRBJ1-1; D call uncertain. Germline loops: CDR1 MNHNY, CDR2 SVGAGI (reference sequence). V shed 5 bases and J shed 0 bases, with 10 bases lying between them. The length of the CDR3 is 14 residues. CDR3 amino acids: CASSHTQLNTEAFF. As DNA, the CDR3 is TGTGCCAGCAGTCATACGCAGTTGAACACTGAAGCTTTCTTT.

This chain links TRBV30 with TRBJ2-7; 8 bases are a match to TRBD2. V shed 4 bases and J 1 base; nucleotides not matched to a gene: 3. The CDR3 runs 13 residues. Per the germline V gene, CDR1 is GTSNPN and CDR2 is SVGIG (reference sequence). The CDR3 coding sequence is TGTGCCTGGAACGGCGGGGGGTCCTACGAGCAGTACTTC. Translated: CAWNGGGSYEQYF.

V usage is TRBV11-2 and J usage is TRBJ1-1; 8 bases match TRBD1. CDR1 and CDR2 from the germline V gene are SGHAT and FQNNGV. The CDR3 extends over 15 amino acids. With 5 bases clipped from V and 0 bases from J, the junction kept 5 bases outside the gene matches. In DNA, the CDR3 is TGTGCCAGCAGCGCGACAGGGGATATGAACACTGAAGCTTTCTTT. It codes for CASSATGDMNTEAFF. The full variable domain, with the rest looked up from reference TRBV11-2 and TRBJ1-1, is EAGVAQSPRYKIIEKRQSVAFWCNPISGHATLYWYQQILGQGPKLLIQFQNNGVVDDSQLPKDRFSAERLKGVDSTLKIQPAKLEDSAVYLCASSATGDMNTEAFFGQGTRLTVV.

The chain uses TRBV2 and TRBJ2-1; D is unresolved. The V gene's germline CDR1 is SNHLY and CDR2 FYNNEI. This CDR3 has 13 amino acids. V was pared by 2 bases and J by 10 bases, with 12 bases between. The CDR3 DNA sequence: TGTGCCAGCAGTGAAATCGGGTTGTGGGAGCAGTTCTTC. Amino acids: CASSEIGLWEQFF.

The genes are TRBV2 and TRBJ2-2, with 7 bases matching TRBD1. There are 15 residues in the CDR3. The V gene's germline CDR1 is SNHLY and CDR2 FYNNEI. V shed 3 bases, J shed 6 bases, and the junction held 7 bases outside the gene matches. Here the CDR3 reads CASSEPTGVAGELFF. The CDR3 DNA is TGTGCCAGCAGTGAGCCCACAGGGGTGGCCGGGGAGCTGTTTTTT.

The chain has TRBV4-3 and TRBJ2-6; D is unclear. Germline loops: CDR1 LGHNA, CDR2 YSLEER. V lost 4 bases, J lost 0 bases, and 13 bases lay in between. The CDR3 is 17 amino acids. CDR3 residues: CASSPGFRDSGANVLTF. The CDR3 DNA is TGCGCCAGCAGCCCAGGATTTAGGGACTCTGGGGCCAACGTCCTGACTTTC.

The sample holds one count of this clone. The gene calls are TRBV19 and TRBJ2-1; 9 nucleotides agree with TRBD1. V lost 3 bases to trimming and J lost 8 bases; unmatched junction nucleotides: 2. CDR1 and CDR2 from the germline V gene are LNHDA and SQIVND (reference sequence). This CDR3 has 13 amino acids. Here the CDR3 DNA reads TGTGCCAGTAGTATGGGGACAGGGTATGAGCAGTTCTTC. Its protein product is CASSMGTGYEQFF.

The chain employs TRBV5-4 and TRBJ1-6, with D unresolved. Trimming cost V 2 bases and J 8 bases, with 17 bases left between them. Per germline, CDR1 SGHNT and CDR2 YYREEE (reference sequence). The CDR3 runs to 16 residues. Written as DNA, the CDR3 is TGTGCCAGCAGCTTTCAAGGACTGCCACCCCATTCACCCCTCCACTTT. Translating it yields CASSFQGLPPHSPLHF.

This clone was recorded only once. The chain combines TRBV5-1 with TRBJ1-1; D might be TRBD1 (5 bases). CDR3 size: 15 residues. The germline V gene has CDR1 SGHRS and CDR2 YFSETQ. V was pared by 5 bases and J by 3 bases, with 17 bases between. This CDR3 is CASRSTSGTYTEAFF. The CDR3 nucleotides are TGCGCCAGCAGGTCCACAAGTGGGACCTACACTGAAGCTTTCTTT.

This sequence joins TRBV2 and TRBJ1-1, with D tentatively TRBD1 (6 bases). CDR3 length equals 12 residues. Trimming cost V 7 bases and J 3 bases, with 9 bases left between them. Germline V gene lookup returns CDR1 SNHLY and CDR2 FYNNEI. The CDR3 here is CASKGGDTEAFF. CDR3 DNA: TGTGCCAGCAAGGGGGGCGACACTGAAGCTTTCTTT.

This chain connects TRBV6-5 to TRBJ2-1; tentatively, D is TRBD2 (6 bases). The length of the CDR3 is 14 residues. V lost 6 bases and J 4 bases, leaving 13 bases between the germline ends. Germline V gene sequence: CDR1 MNHEY, CDR2 SVGAGI. The CDR3 reads CASSPWGGYNEQFF. As DNA, the CDR3 is TGTGCCAGCAGCCCATGGGGAGGTTACAATGAGCAGTTCTTC.

The chain carries TRBV4-3 and TRBJ2-5; maybe TRBD1 (6 bases). Germline V gives CDR1 LGHNA, CDR2 YSLEER. Between the trimmed V and J ends, which lost 4 bases and 2 bases, there was a span of 17 bases. This CDR3 has 16 amino acids. The CDR3 bases are TGCGCCAGCAGCCCGAGACAGGTTCTCCTTCAAGAGACCCAGTACTTC. Translating gives CASSPRQVLLQETQYF.

This clone has ten or more counts. The chain carries TRBV10-3 and TRBJ2-7; 9 nucleotides agree with TRBD1. This CDR3 spans 13 amino acids. The junction had 5 bases not matched to a gene; V was cut back by 7 bases and J by 4 bases. Germline V gene lookup returns CDR1 ENHRY and CDR2 SYGVKD. CDR3 sequence (DNA): TGTGCCATCACTCCGACAGGGGGGTACGAGCAGTACTTC. Protein: CAITPTGGYEQYF.

The chain couples TRBV11-2 to TRBJ2-7; D is possibly TRBD2 (6 bases). V lost 2 bases, J lost 4 bases, and 9 bases lay in between. CDR3 length: 13 amino acids. Germline V gene lookup returns CDR1 SGHAT and CDR2 FQNNGV. The CDR3 loop reads CASSLFGGYEQYF. CDR3 nucleotides: TGTGCCAGCAGCTTATTTGGGGGGTACGAGCAGTACTTC. The variable domain in full, completed from reference TRBV11-2 and TRBJ2-7, reads EAGVAQSPRYKIIEKRQSVAFWCNPISGHATLYWYQQILGQGPKLLIQFQNNGVVDDSQLPKDRFSAERLKGVDSTLKIQPAKLEDSAVYLCASSLFGGYEQYFGPGTRLTVT.

V is TRBV10-3 and J is TRBJ2-7, with 7 positions matching TRBD1. With V trimmed by 0 bases and J by 4 bases, 3 bases remained unmatched. In germline, CDR1 is ENHRY, CDR2 SYGVKD. The CDR3 covers 14 residues. CDR3 residues: CAISESGTDYEQYF. For the CDR3, the DNA is TGTGCCATCAGTGAGTCCGGGACAGATTACGAGCAGTACTTC.

This rearrangement joins TRBV15 to TRBJ2-7, with D possibly being TRBD1 or TRBD2 (5 bases each). This CDR3 region has 14 residues. Germline V gives CDR1 LNHNV, CDR2 YYDKDF (reference sequence). With 5 bases removed from V and 0 bases from J, the gap between germline ends came to 11 bases. The CDR3 sequence is CATSPLRGSYEQYF. The CDR3 DNA follows: TGTGCCACCAGCCCGCTGAGGGGCTCCTACGAGCAGTACTTC.

CDR3 nucleotide sequence: TGTGCCAGCAGCTTTGGGGTGGGCCAGCCCCAGCATTTT. Its protein is CASSFGVGQPQHF. The chain recombines TRBV7-6 with TRBJ1-5; D call uncertain. The germline V gene encodes CDR1 SGHVS and CDR2 FNYEAQ. V was cut by 3 bases and J by 7 bases, with 10 bases left in between. CDR3 length: 13 residues.

This chain connects TRBV9 to TRBJ2-1; D is uncertain. The CDR3 is made up of 15 amino acids. Per the germline V gene, CDR1 is SGDLS and CDR2 is YYNGEE. V lost 0 bases to trimming and J lost 3 bases, with 10 bases between them. The CDR3 loop reads CASSVDPVYYNEQFF. The DNA of the CDR3 is TGTGCCAGCAGCGTAGACCCAGTTTACTACAATGAGCAGTTCTTC. Supplemented by reference TRBV9 and TRBJ2-1, the full variable domain reads DSGVTQTPKHLITATGQRVTLRCSPRSGDLSVYWYQQSLDQGLQFLIQYYNGEERAKGNILERFSAQQFPDLHSELNLSSLELGDSALYFCASSVDPVYYNEQFFGPGTRLTVL.

The rearrangement links TRBV30 to TRBJ1-4; D unclear. Germline CDR1 and CDR2: GTSNPN and SVGIG (reference sequence). Trimming pared 1 base from V and 0 bases from J, leaving 15 bases between. The CDR3 runs to 17 residues. The CDR3 is CAWSGVEGAATNEKLFF. The CDR3 DNA sequence: TGTGCCTGGAGTGGGGTCGAGGGAGCCGCAACTAATGAAAAACTGTTTTTT.